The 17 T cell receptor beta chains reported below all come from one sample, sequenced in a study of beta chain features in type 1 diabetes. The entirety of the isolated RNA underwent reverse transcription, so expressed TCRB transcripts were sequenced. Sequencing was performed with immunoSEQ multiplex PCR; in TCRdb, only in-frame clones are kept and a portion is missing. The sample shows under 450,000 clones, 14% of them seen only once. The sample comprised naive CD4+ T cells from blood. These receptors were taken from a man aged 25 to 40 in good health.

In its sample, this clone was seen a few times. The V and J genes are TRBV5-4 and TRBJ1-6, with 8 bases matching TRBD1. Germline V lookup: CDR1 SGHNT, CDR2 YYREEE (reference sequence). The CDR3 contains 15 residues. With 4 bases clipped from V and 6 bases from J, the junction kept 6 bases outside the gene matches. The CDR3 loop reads CASSPRQGRNSPLHF. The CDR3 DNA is TGTGCCAGCAGCCCTAGACAGGGGCGTAATTCACCCCTCCACTTT. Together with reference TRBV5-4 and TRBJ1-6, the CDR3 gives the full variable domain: ETGVTQSPTHLIKTRGQQVTLRCSSQSGHNTVSWYQQALGQGPQFIFQYYREEENGRGNFPPRFSGLQFPNYSSELNVNALELDDSALYLCASSPRQGRNSPLHFGNGTRLTVT.

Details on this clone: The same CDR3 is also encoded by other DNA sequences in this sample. The CDR3 loop is CASSLTGDQPQHF. CDR3 DNA: TGCGCCAGCAGCCTGACAGGGGATCAGCCCCAGCATTTT. The chain has TRBV5-1 and TRBJ1-5, with 8 bases lining up with TRBD1. Germline V CDR1 and CDR2: SGHRS, YFSETQ. V shed 4 bases and J 5 bases; nucleotides not matched to a gene: 2. The CDR3 contains 13 residues. The entire variable domain, with the rest obtained from reference TRBV5-1 and TRBJ1-5, is as follows: KAGVTQTPRYLIKTRGQQVTLSCSPISGHRSVSWYQQTPGQGLQFLFEYFSETQRNKGNFPGRFSGRQFSNSRSEMNVSTLELGDSALYLCASSLTGDQPQHFGDGTRLSIL.

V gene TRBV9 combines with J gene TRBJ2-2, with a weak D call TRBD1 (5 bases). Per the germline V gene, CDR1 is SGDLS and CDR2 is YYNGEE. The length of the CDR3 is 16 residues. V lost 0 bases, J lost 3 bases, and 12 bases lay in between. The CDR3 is CASSVVEQGYTGELFF. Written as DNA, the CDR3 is TGTGCCAGCAGCGTAGTTGAGCAGGGTTACACCGGGGAGCTGTTTTTT.

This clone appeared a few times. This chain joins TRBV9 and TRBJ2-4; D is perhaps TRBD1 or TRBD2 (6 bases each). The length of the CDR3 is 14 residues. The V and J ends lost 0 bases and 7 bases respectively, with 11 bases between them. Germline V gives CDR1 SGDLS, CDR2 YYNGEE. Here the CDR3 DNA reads TGTGCCAGCAGCGTAGGCTCGGGGGCGAACATTCAGTACTTC. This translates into CASSVGSGANIQYF.

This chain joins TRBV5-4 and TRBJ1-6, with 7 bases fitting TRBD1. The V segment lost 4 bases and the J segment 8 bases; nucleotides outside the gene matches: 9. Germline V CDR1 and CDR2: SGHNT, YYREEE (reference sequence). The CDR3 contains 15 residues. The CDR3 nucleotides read TGTGCCAGCAGCCTGAGACAGGGTAAAGATTCACCCCTCCACTTT. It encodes CASSLRQGKDSPLHF.

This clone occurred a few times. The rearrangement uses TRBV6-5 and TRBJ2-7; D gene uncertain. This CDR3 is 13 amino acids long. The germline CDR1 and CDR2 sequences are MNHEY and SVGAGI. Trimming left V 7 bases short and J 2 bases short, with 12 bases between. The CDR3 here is CASTVPGAYEQYF. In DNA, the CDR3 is TGTGCCAGCACCGTTCCAGGTGCCTACGAGCAGTACTTC.

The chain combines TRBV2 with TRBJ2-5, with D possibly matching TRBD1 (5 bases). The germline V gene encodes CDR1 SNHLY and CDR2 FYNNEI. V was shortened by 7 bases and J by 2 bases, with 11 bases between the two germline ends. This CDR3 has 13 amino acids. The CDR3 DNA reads TGTGCCAGCAAAAGACAGTTACAAGAGACCCAGTACTTC. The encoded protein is CASKRQLQETQYF.

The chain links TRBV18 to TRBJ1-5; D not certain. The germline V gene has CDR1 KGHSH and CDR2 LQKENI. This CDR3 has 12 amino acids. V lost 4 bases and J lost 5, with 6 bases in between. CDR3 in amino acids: CASSQRDQPQHF. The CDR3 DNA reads TGTGCCAGCTCACAGCGAGATCAGCCCCAGCATTTT.

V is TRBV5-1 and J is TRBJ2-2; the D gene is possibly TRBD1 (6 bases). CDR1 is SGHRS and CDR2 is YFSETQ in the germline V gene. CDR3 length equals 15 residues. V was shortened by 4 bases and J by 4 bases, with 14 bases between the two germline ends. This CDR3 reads CASSPGQTGTGELFF. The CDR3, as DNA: TGCGCCAGCAGCCCCGGACAGACGGGCACCGGGGAGCTGTTTTTT. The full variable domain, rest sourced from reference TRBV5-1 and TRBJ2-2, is KAGVTQTPRYLIKTRGQQVTLSCSPISGHRSVSWYQQTPGQGLQFLFEYFSETQRNKGNFPGRFSGRQFSNSRSEMNVSTLELGDSALYLCASSPGQTGTGELFFGEGSRLTVL.

The CDR3 sequence: CASQGYYNSPLHF. Written as DNA, the CDR3 is TGTGCCAGCCAGGGTTATTATAATTCACCCCTCCACTTT. The chain recombines TRBV18 with TRBJ1-6; D possibly corresponds to TRBD1 (5 bases). Looked up from germline, CDR1 is KGHSH and CDR2 is LQKENI. This CDR3 has 13 amino acids. The V gene lost 8 bases and the J gene lost 4 bases, with 9 bases spanning the gap. Full variable domain (outside the CDR3, taken from reference TRBV18 and TRBJ1-6): NAGVMQNPRHLVRRRGQEARLRCSPMKGHSHVYWYRQLPEEGLKFMVYLQKENIIDESGMPKERFSAEFPKEGPSILRIQQVVRGDSAAYFCASQGYYNSPLHFGNGTRLTVT.

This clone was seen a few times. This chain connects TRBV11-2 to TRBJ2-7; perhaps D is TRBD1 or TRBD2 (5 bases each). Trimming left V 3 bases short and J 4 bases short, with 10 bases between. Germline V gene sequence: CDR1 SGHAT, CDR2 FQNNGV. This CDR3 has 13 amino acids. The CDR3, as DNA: TGTGCCAGCAGCTTCGAGGGACGATACGAGCAGTACTTC. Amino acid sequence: CASSFEGRYEQYF.

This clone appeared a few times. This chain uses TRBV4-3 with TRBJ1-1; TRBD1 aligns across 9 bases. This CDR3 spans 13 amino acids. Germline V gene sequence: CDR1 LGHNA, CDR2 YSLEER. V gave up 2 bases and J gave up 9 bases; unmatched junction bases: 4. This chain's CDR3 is CASSQLTGGKAFF. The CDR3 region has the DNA TGCGCCAGCAGCCAATTGACAGGGGGGAAAGCTTTCTTT.

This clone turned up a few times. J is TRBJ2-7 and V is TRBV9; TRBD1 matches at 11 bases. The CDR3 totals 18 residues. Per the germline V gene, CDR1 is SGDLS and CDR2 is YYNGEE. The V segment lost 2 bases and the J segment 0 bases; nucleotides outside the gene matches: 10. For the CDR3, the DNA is TGTGCCAGCAGCGTCCACGGGACAGGGGGGATTAGCTCCTACGAGCAGTACGTC. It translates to CASSVHGTGGISSYEQYV.

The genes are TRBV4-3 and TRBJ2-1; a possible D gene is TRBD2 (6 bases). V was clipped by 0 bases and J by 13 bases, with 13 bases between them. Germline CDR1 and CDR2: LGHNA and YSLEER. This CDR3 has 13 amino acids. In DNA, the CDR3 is TGCGCCAGCAGCCAAGATTGGGACTTCCCCCAGTTCTTC. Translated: CASSQDWDFPQFF.

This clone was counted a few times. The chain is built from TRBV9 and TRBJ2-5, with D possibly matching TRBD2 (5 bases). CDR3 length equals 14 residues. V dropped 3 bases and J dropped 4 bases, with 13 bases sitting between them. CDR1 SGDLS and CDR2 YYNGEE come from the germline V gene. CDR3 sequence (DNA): TGTGCCAGCAGCGCCGGACTGCTGTTAGAGACCCAGTACTTC. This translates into CASSAGLLLETQYF.

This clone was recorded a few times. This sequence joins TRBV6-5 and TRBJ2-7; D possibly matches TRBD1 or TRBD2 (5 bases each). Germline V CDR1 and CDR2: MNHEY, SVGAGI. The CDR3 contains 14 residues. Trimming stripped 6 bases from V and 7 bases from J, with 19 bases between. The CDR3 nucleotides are TGTGCCAGCAGCCGTGCTCGGGGCGCGTATGAGCAGTACGTC. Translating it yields CASSRARGAYEQYV.

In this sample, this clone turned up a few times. CDR3 in amino acids: CASSYSKSPFYEQYV. CDR3 nucleotide sequence: TGTGCCAGCAGTTACTCGAAGTCGCCCTTCTACGAGCAGTACGTC. The V gene is TRBV6-5, the J gene TRBJ2-7; D unresolved. Trimming removed 0 bases at V and 3 bases at J, with 12 bases between. The CDR3 is made up of 15 amino acids. Germline values: CDR1 MNHEY, CDR2 SVGAGI.